Detailed here is one T cell receptor (beta chain). Antigen: not known. The sample comes from a study of PD-L1 blockade in urothelial cancer. Study information: Samples of blood were analyzed 3 weeks (second dose) and 6 weeks after treatment start.

The time point is: peripheral blood 6 weeks after treatment start. Spiking each PCR with synthetic TCR analog templates was performed. Sequenced by immunoSEQ multiplex PCR; TCRdb stores in-frame clones only, minus some. Of 40,000 to 55,000 clones listed, 88% were seen once; the top ten hold 2.4%. V lost 0 bases and J lost 6, with 3 bases in between. Germline V CDR1 and CDR2: SEHNR, FQNEAQ (reference sequence). The CDR3 is 12 residues long. Overall study findings and caveats: Tumor-associated TCR clones expanded more in blood at 3 weeks in patients with durable benefit.

The chain carries TRBV7-9 and TRBJ2-1; D uncertain. This TCR was recovered from a man in his sixties with urothelial cancer. Sample: PBMCs, taken around atezolizumab (anti-PD-L1) treatment. The CDR3 sequence: CASSLASNEQFF. Here the CDR3 DNA reads TGTGCCAGCAGCTTAGCGAGCAATGAGCAGTTCTTC.